Listed below are T cell receptor beta chains from one sample, sequenced in a study of T cells after yellow fever vaccination. Via MiXCR, TCRdb re-called the 5' RACE reads, giving one row per CDR3 protein. The profile shows just under 600,000 distinct CDR3 sequences, roughly 14% of them singletons. The sample consisted of PBMCs, taken on the day of the yellow fever booster vaccination. The source of these receptors is a man aged 25 to 40 who received the YFV17D yellow fever vaccine. The CDR3 runs from the conserved cysteine through the conserved F or W. D genes are given only for firm matches. The listing skips clone size in some rows; elsewhere it reads once, few, many or a size class.

clone size,J gene,V gene,D gene,CDR3 protein,CDR3 DNA
NA,TRBJ2-1,TRBV5-1,TRBD2,CASTQGSGSWNEQFF,TGCGCCAGTACCCAAGGTAGCGGGAGTTGGAATGAGCAGTTCTTC
NA,TRBJ2-5,TRBV28,NA,CASSLGGIWETQYF,TGTGCCAGCAGTTTAGGCGGGATATGGGAGACCCAGTACTTC
few,TRBJ2-5,TRBV6-5,NA,CASSYSFRGQETQYF,TGTGCCAGCAGTTACTCTTTCAGGGGCCAAGAGACCCAGTACTTC
many,TRBJ2-5,TRBV7-2,NA,CASSLPRETQYF,TGTGCCAGCAGCCTACCCAGGGAGACCCAGTACTTC
NA,TRBJ1-1,TRBV4-3,NA,CASSQGSGLNTEAFF,TGCGCCAGCAGCCAAGGGTCCGGTCTGAACACTGAAGCTTTCTTT
NA,TRBJ2-6,TRBV27,NA,CASSLSVGPNSGANVLTF,TGTGCCAGCAGTTTATCAGTCGGGCCAAACTCTGGGGCCAACGTCCTGACTTTC
NA,TRBJ2-5,TRBV27,NA,CASSLFPGARSANQETQYF,TGTGCCAGCAGTTTATTCCCGGGGGCGCGGAGCGCTAACCAAGAGACCCAGTACTTC
NA,TRBJ2-3,TRBV5-1,TRBD2,CATAGGGTDTQYF,TGCGCCACCGCGGGAGGAGGCACAGATACGCAGTATTTT
few,TRBJ2-2,TRBV20-1,NA,CSASEGSNTGELFF,TGCAGTGCTAGCGAGGGCTCGAACACCGGGGAGCTGTTTTTT
few,TRBJ2-5,TRBV29-1,NA,CSVSDGSRETQYF,TGCAGCGTCTCGGACGGGTCGAGAGAGACCCAGTACTTC
few,TRBJ2-2,TRBV24-1,NA,CATSDYGGGNTGELFF,TGTGCCACCAGTGATTACGGCGGAGGGAACACCGGGGAGCTGTTTTTT
NA,TRBJ2-1,TRBV20-1,NA,CSARWGVDEQFF,TGCAGTGCTAGATGGGGTGTCGATGAGCAGTTCTTC
NA,TRBJ2-7,TRBV11-1,TRBD1,CASSPAGTGNFGQYF,TGTGCCAGCAGCCCAGCCGGGACAGGAAACTTCGGGCAGTACTTC
few,TRBJ2-3,TRBV6-1,NA,CASSRGPGATDTQYF,TGTGCCAGCAGCCGAGGACCAGGAGCCACAGATACGCAGTATTTT
NA,TRBJ2-1,TRBV12-3/TRBV12-4,TRBD2,CASIPSGPSSYNEQFF,TGTGCCAGCATTCCTAGCGGCCCGAGCTCCTACAATGAGCAGTTCTTC
NA,TRBJ2-1,TRBV7-2,TRBD2,CASSIGLASYNEQFF,TGTGCCAGCAGCATTGGACTAGCGTCTTACAATGAGCAGTTCTTC
few,TRBJ1-2,TRBV2,NA,CASSVLDSADGYTF,TGTGCCAGCAGCGTCCTAGATTCTGCGGATGGCTACACCTTC